The 9 T cell receptor beta chains given below trace back to one sample, sequenced in a study of regulatory T cells in long-lasting Graves disease (dated by TCRdb to the early 2020s). In light of the paper, this sample's time point label describes: newly diagnosed GD, antithyroid drugs for less than 3 months. RNA was extracted from PBMCs in TRIzol for both TCR sequencing and RNA sequencing. The library was obtained by multiplex PCR. This sample was sequenced with an Illumina HiSeq 4000. To build TCR beta libraries, CDR3 regions were amplified by Arm-PCR using iRepertoire HTBI primers. TCRdb ran its own pipeline on the public reads, namely fastp trimming at Q25 and MiXCR clone calling, and kept in-frame beta chains. CDR3 protein duplicates are merged, each entry listing the most common genes and DNA. The table for this sample lists some 410,000 distinct CDR3 sequences; about a sixth of them were counted only once. The leading ten clones occupy roughly 10% of the sample.

The same data also contributed to another study, on T cells in Graves' hyperthyroidism and ophthalmopathy.

The sequencing here drew on peripheral blood mononuclear cells (PBMCs), taken at new diagnosis, from a patient treated with antithyroid drugs. These receptors were collected from a woman aged 30 to 39 with Graves disease. Donor details come from another sample of the same person, matched by shared clones.

This clonotype was detected ten times or more. The chain has TRBV28 and TRBJ2-4; D call uncertain. The V gene lost 7 bases and the J gene lost 0 bases, with 13 bases spanning the gap. Germline CDR1 reads MDHEN; CDR2 reads SYDVKM. CDR3 size: 15 residues. The chain's CDR3 is CASIPRSVAKNIQYF. In nucleotides, the CDR3 is TGTGCCAGCATCCCCCGGTCCGTAGCCAAAAACATTCAGTACTTC.

This clonotype has more than one count but fewer than ten. The chain combines TRBV7-6 with TRBJ2-6; the D is unclear. V was clipped by 7 bases and J by 3 bases, with 13 bases between them. The germline V gene encodes CDR1 SGHVS and CDR2 FNYEAQ. This CDR3 region has 15 residues. The CDR3 region has the DNA TGTGCCAGCATGGTCCGAGTGGGTGGGGCCAACGTCCTGACTTTC. Translation gives CASMVRVGGANVLTF.

The chain couples TRBV15 to TRBJ2-7; D remains unclear. CDR3 length equals 13 residues. CDR1 is LNHNV and CDR2 is YYDKDF in the germline V gene (reference sequence). Trimming took off 10 bases at V and 3 bases at J, with 16 bases between the two ends. CDR3 loop: CAIKGTSGYEQYF. For the CDR3, the DNA is TGTGCCATCAAGGGCACGTCGGGCTACGAGCAGTACTTC.

This clonotype came up many times. The chain couples TRBV5-1 to TRBJ2-1, with unresolved D. Germline assignment: CDR1 SGHRS and CDR2 YFSETQ. This CDR3 contains 17 residues. V lost 4 bases and J 2 bases, leaving 19 bases between the germline ends. CDR3 in DNA: TGCGCCAGCAGCGGTGGTAGGTCGGTGGCCACCTACAATGAGCAGTTCTTC. It translates to CASSGGRSVATYNEQFF.

This clonotype was seen ten or more times. The CDR3 DNA reads as TGTGCCAGCAGCTCCGACGTCTACGAGCAGTACTTC. Translating gives CASSSDVYEQYF. The rearrangement joins TRBV7-9 to TRBJ2-7; D gene ambiguous. V lost 4 bases to trimming and J lost 3 bases, with 7 bases between them. The CDR3 loop spans 12 amino acids. Germline-derived CDR1 and CDR2 are SEHNR and FQNEAQ (reference sequence).

V gene TRBV4-1 combines with J gene TRBJ2-1, with D unresolved. The CDR3 length is 13 residues. Trimming removed 6 bases from V and 5 bases from J, with 11 bases in between. From germline, CDR1 is MGHRA and CDR2 YSYEKL. The CDR3 region is CASRKSNDNEQFF. The CDR3, as DNA: TGCGCCAGCAGGAAATCTAACGACAATGAGCAGTTCTTC.

This clonotype was counted only a few times. Just one base apart from a much larger clone, this may be a read error. The chain is built from TRBV2 and TRBJ2-5, with 10 bases aligning to TRBD2. The length of the CDR3 is 17 residues. CDR1 and CDR2 (germline): SNHLY, FYNNEI. This CDR3 reads CASSDEVKREGRETRYF. CDR3 bases: TGTGCCAGCAGTGATGAGGTCAAGCGGGAGGGCCGGGAGACCCGGTACTTC. The full variable domain, its missing parts supplied by reference TRBV2 and TRBJ2-5, is EPEVTQTPSHQVTQMGQEVILRCVPISNHLYFYWYRQILGQKVEFLVSFYNNEISEKSEIFDDQFSVERPDGSNFTLKIRSTKLEDSAMYFCASSDEVKREGRETRYFGPGTRLLVL.

The chain uses TRBV24-1 and TRBJ2-3, with 9 bases that match TRBD2. V was clipped by 9 bases and J by 2 bases; unmatched bases: 5. This CDR3 contains 14 residues. Germline CDR1 is KGHDR and CDR2 is SFDVKD. The CDR3 DNA is TGTGCCACCGAGGCGGGAGGGTACACAGATACGCAGTATTTT. Translation: CATEAGGYTDTQYF.

The V and J genes are TRBV27 and TRBJ2-3; 13 nucleotides align to TRBD2. From germline, CDR1 is MNHEY and CDR2 SMNVEV (reference sequence). With 5 bases clipped from V and 1 base from J, the junction kept 15 bases outside the gene matches. This CDR3 is 20 amino acids long. The CDR3 DNA reads TGTGCCAGCAGTAACCTAGCCGGGACTAGCGGGATAGGAGGCACAGATACGCAGTATTTT. Its translation: CASSNLAGTSGIGGTDTQYF.